The present TCR beta chain was sequenced within a study of PD-1 blockade in classical Hodgkin lymphoma. General study points: By C4D1 there was a significant rise in CD4+ TCR diversity but not in CD8+ TCR diversity. The diversity seen at baseline in complete responders resembled that of newly diagnosed patients.

V was shortened by 6 bases and J by 0 bases, with 14 bases between the two germline ends. The CDR3 consists of 15 residues. Germline values: CDR1 SNHLY, CDR2 FYNNEI. Data came from immunoSEQ multiplex PCR; TCRdb stores just in-frame clones and leaves some out. The table includes under 100,000 clones, 80% to 95% detected once. Each patient experienced a relapse that followed autologous stem cell transplantation, and brentuximab vedotin exposure varied. In regard to this clone: Its antigen remains unknown.

Here the sequenced sample was peripheral blood mononuclear cells (PBMCs), taken before the second cycle of nivolumab. The chain is built from TRBV2 and TRBJ1-2; possible D gene TRBD1, 6 bases. This clonotype was sampled from a human donor with classical Hodgkin lymphoma. CDR3 sequence reads: CASRRTDPSNYGYTF. DNA of the CDR3: TGTGCCAGCAGGAGGACAGACCCTTCTAACTATGGCTACACCTTC.